Listed below are T cell receptor beta chains from one sample, sequenced in a study of TIL therapy for anti-PD-1-resistant metastatic lung cancer. Sequencing used immunoSEQ multiplex PCR; TCRdb keeps in-frame clones, though not all of them. The table includes 50,000 to 60,000 clones, roughly four fifths detected once. Here the sequenced sample was blood, taken at baseline. The receptors come from a person aged 25-79 years with non-small cell lung cancer. Both conserved end residues are part of each CDR3. D genes are given only for firm matches. Some rows mark clone size as missing; the rest say once, few, many or name a class of expanded clone.

>NA|TRBV4-3|TRBD1|TRBJ2-7
CASSQGLQGARSPEQYF
TGCGCCAGCAGCCAAGGTTTGCAGGGGGCGAGGTCCCCCGAGCAGTACTTC
>NA|TRBV7-2|NA|TRBJ1-5
CASSLGTAQPQHF
TGTGCCAGCAGCTTAGGTACAGCTCAGCCCCAGCATTTT
>NA|TRBV28|TRBD2|TRBJ2-7
CASSLGSWEGSEQYF
TGTGCCAGCAGTTTGGGTAGTTGGGAGGGAAGCGAGCAGTACTTC
>medium-sized|TRBV4-1|NA|TRBJ1-1
CASSQETGYDEAFF
TGCGCCAGCAGCCAGGAAACAGGGTATGATGAAGCTTTCTTT
>NA|TRBV19|TRBD2|TRBJ2-1
CASSMYPSGGVNEQFF
TGTGCCAGTAGTATGTATCCTAGCGGGGGGGTGAATGAGCAGTTCTTC
>NA|TRBV28|TRBD1|TRBJ1-2
CASSYSTGNYGYTF
TGTGCCAGCAGTTATTCGACAGGGAACTATGGCTACACCTTC
>NA|TRBV30|NA|TRBJ2-7
CAWSRGINYEQYF
TGTGCCTGGTCCCGCGGGATTAACTACGAGCAGTACTTC
>NA|TRBV9|TRBD2|TRBJ2-7
CASSRLAGRSSSYEQYF
TGTGCCAGCAGCCGACTAGCGGGGAGGTCCTCCTCCTACGAGCAGTACTTC
>NA|TRBV5-6|NA|TRBJ2-1
CASTLRGLGEQFF
TGTGCCAGCACCCTGAGGGGTCTGGGCGAGCAGTTCTTC
>NA|TRBV9|NA|TRBJ2-6
CASSAGDPLTFGANVLTF
NA
>NA|TRBV5-1|TRBD2|TRBJ2-2
CASSFGLAGDTGELFF
TGCGCCAGCAGCTTCGGACTAGCGGGCGACACCGGGGAGCTGTTTTTT
>NA|TRBV6-2/TRBV6-3|TRBD2|TRBJ2-7
CASSYERGSSYEQYF
TGTGCCAGCAGTTACGAGCGGGGGAGCTCCTACGAGCAGTACTTC
>NA|TRBV19|NA|TRBJ1-6
CACDTGTRNSPLHF
TGTGCCTGCGATACCGGGACAAGAAATTCACCCCTCCACTTT
>NA|TRBV7-9|TRBD2|TRBJ2-7
CASSHRTSGGYEQYF
TGTGCCAGCAGCCACCGGACTAGCGGGGGATACGAGCAGTACTTC
>few|TRBV7-3|TRBD2|TRBJ2-3
CASSWRGGESTDTQYF
TGTGCCAGCAGCTGGCGCGGGGGGGAGAGCACAGATACGCAGTATTTT
>once|TRBV19|NA|TRBJ2-7
CASSIGPSSYEQYF
TGTGCCAGTAGTATTGGGCCAAGCTCCTACGAGCAGTACTTC
>NA|TRBV19|NA|TRBJ1-2
CASSRGGSYGYTF
TGTGCCAGTAGCCGAGGGGGGAGCTATGGCTACACCTTC
>few|TRBV2|NA|TRBJ1-6
CASSAFGDNSPLHF
TGTGCCAGCAGTGCGTTCGGGGATAATTCACCCCTCCACTTT
>NA|TRBV7-3|NA|TRBJ2-2
CASSSARASGELFF
TGTGCCAGCAGCTCCGCCCGTGCGTCCGGGGAGCTGTTTTTT